This T cell receptor (beta chain) was observed in a study of tumor and adjacent non-tumor tissue in lung cancer. RNA was extracted from bulk tissue without any cell sorting. Between August and November 2014, newly diagnosed, chemotherapy-naive lung cancer patients underwent thoracic surgery in China. The V and J ends lost 3 bases and 3 bases respectively, with 8 bases between them. The length of the CDR3 is 12 residues. The germline gives CDR1 DFQATT, CDR2 SNEGSKA (reference sequence). TCRbeta libraries were built with three rounds of nested PCR, modified from ARM-PCR. TCRdb ran MiXCR on the multiplex PCR reads and lists one entry per CDR3 protein. This table has around 210,000 distinct CDR3 sequences, around 71% appearing once.

The source of this sequence is a man aged 60-69 years with non-small cell lung cancer. The chain has TRBV20-1 and TRBJ1-2; the D is unclear. Material for sequencing was lung tumor tissue. The CDR3 coding sequence is TGCAGTGCTAGCCCGGGCTACTATGGCTACACCTTC. The encoded protein is CSASPGYYGYTF.